This is a list of T cell receptor beta chains from one sample in a study of CD8 T cells in ankylosing spondylitis. TCRdb reprocessed the 5' RACE reads via MiXCR and lists one record per CDR3 protein. Here the sample spans a few hundred thousand distinct CDR3 sequences, about 7% being singletons. The sample taken for sequencing was blood, either unsorted or a sorted T cell fraction (not recorded which). These receptors all stem from a male donor with ankylosing spondylitis. CDR3s include the opening cysteine and the closing phenylalanine or tryptophan. Fields, in order: D gene, V gene, J gene, clone size, CDR3 protein, CDR3 DNA. D genes are given only for firm matches. Some rows mark clone size as missing; the rest say once, few, many or name a class of expanded clone.

>TRBD1|TRBV7-9|TRBJ1-2|many
CASSLPGQHYGYTF
TGTGCCAGCAGCCTACCGGGACAGCACTATGGCTACACCTTC
>.|TRBV27|TRBJ2-1|many
CASTSSRLEQFF
TGTGCCAGCACCTCCTCTAGGCTTGAGCAGTTCTTC
>.|TRBV6-2/TRBV6-3|TRBJ1-1|many
CASSYGGEAFF
TGTGCCAGCAGCTACGGTGGTGAAGCTTTCTTT
>.|TRBV7-9|TRBJ2-1|many
CASSLVGEEQFF
TGTGCCAGCAGCTTAGTCGGGGAAGAGCAGTTCTTC
>.|TRBV20-1|TRBJ1-2|many
CSARELAEHYGYTF
TGCAGTGCTAGAGAGTTGGCAGAACACTATGGCTACACCTTC
>.|TRBV12-3/TRBV12-4|TRBJ2-5|many
CASSLRRDRQQETQYF
TGTGCCAGCAGTTTACGGAGGGACAGACAGCAAGAGACCCAGTACTTC
>TRBD1|TRBV5-5|TRBJ2-1|.
CASSGGTGSSYNEQFF
TGTGCCAGCAGCGGTGGGACAGGGAGCTCCTACAATGAGCAGTTCTTC
>TRBD2|TRBV4-2|TRBJ2-7|many
CASSQDLGLAGEQYF
TGTGCCAGCAGCCAAGATCTGGGACTAGCGGGCGAGCAGTACTTC
>.|TRBV7-9|TRBJ2-1|many
CASQSELYNEQFF
TGTGCCAGCCAGTCAGAGCTGTACAATGAGCAGTTCTTC
>.|TRBV4-2|TRBJ2-7|many
CASSHPGLTSYEQYF
TGTGCCAGCAGCCACCCGGGACTGACATCCTACGAGCAGTACTTC
>.|TRBV4-2|TRBJ2-1|many
CASSQPGTYNEQFF
TGTGCCAGCAGCCAACCCGGGACCTACAATGAGCAGTTCTTC
>.|TRBV7-6|TRBJ2-2|many
CASSFGGTVNTGELFF
TGTGCCAGCAGCTTTGGGGGGACAGTCAACACCGGGGAGCTGTTTTTT
>.|TRBV27|TRBJ2-3|many
CASSSSLGTATDTQYF
TGTGCCAGCAGTTCTTCTTTGGGGACTGCCACAGATACGCAGTATTTT
>.|TRBV28|TRBJ1-2|many
CASSPMGHTFNYGYTF
TGTGCCAGCAGTCCCATGGGACACACGTTTAACTATGGCTACACCTTC
>.|TRBV15|TRBJ2-7|.
CATSRDDFYEQYF
TGTGCCACCAGCAGAGATGACTTCTACGAGCAGTACTTC
>.|TRBV27|TRBJ1-6|.
CASRLGGGRVSPLHF
TGTGCCAGCAGATTGGGGGGGGGACGCGTTTCACCCCTCCACTTT
>.|TRBV12-3/TRBV12-4|TRBJ1-1|many
CASTHGGDEAFF
TGTGCCAGCACCCACGGTGGGGATGAAGCTTTCTTT
>TRBD2|TRBV5-1|TRBJ2-2|many
CASSLVAGGALNTGELFF
TGCGCCAGCAGCTTGGTAGCGGGGGGTGCATTGAACACCGGGGAGCTGTTTTTT
>.|TRBV7-8|TRBJ2-7|.
CASSILGEQYF
TGTGCCAGCAGCATCCTTGGCGAGCAGTACTTC
>TRBD2|TRBV7-3|TRBJ2-1|few
CASSSGLAGGGEQFF
TGTGCCAGCAGCTCCGGACTAGCGGGGGGAGGTGAGCAGTTCTTC
>TRBD1|TRBV27|TRBJ2-5|few
CASSPLVGTDQETQYF
TGTGCCAGCAGTCCTCTGGTCGGGACAGATCAAGAGACCCAGTACTTC
>.|TRBV7-2|TRBJ2-3|.
CASSLTPAELFTDTQYF
TGTGCCAGCAGCTTAACACCGGCAGAGCTTTTCACAGATACGCAGTATTTT
>TRBD1|TRBV27|TRBJ2-7|many
CASSLSSGTGVHEQYF
TGTGCCAGCAGTTTATCCTCCGGGACAGGGGTTCACGAGCAGTACTTC
>.|TRBV11-3|TRBJ2-7|few
CASSLGRTVEQYF
TGTGCCAGCAGCTTAGGTCGAACGGTCGAGCAGTACTTC
>TRBD1|TRBV9|TRBJ1-6|many
CASSPGGALNSPLHF
TGTGCCAGCAGCCCAGGGGGGGCCCTTAATTCACCCCTCCACTTT
>.|TRBV4-1|TRBJ2-5|few
CASSQDFSDPSAETQYF
TGCGCCAGCAGCCAAGATTTTTCCGATCCTAGCGCGGAGACCCAGTACTTC
>TRBD1|TRBV20-1|TRBJ1-2|many
CSAPGQGFGYTF
TGCAGTGCCCCGGGACAGGGCTTTGGCTACACCTTC
>TRBD2|TRBV7-6|TRBJ2-1|few
CASSTGLAGGREQFF
TGTGCCAGCAGCACGGGACTAGCGGGGGGGAGAGAGCAGTTCTTC
>.|TRBV21-1|TRBJ2-2|many
CASSKALADPNTGELFF
TGTGCCAGCAGCAAAGCGCTAGCGGACCCGAACACCGGGGAGCTGTTTTTT
>.|TRBV7-2|TRBJ2-3|few
CASSLRPWTADTQYF
TGTGCCAGCAGCTTAAGGCCCTGGACGGCAGATACGCAGTATTTT
>TRBD1|TRBV7-9|TRBJ1-1|many
CASSSGQGNTEAFF
TGTGCCAGCAGCTCGGGACAGGGGAACACTGAAGCTTTCTTT
>.|TRBV27|TRBJ2-2|many
CASSPTDANTGELFF
TGTGCCAGCAGTCCTACAGACGCGAACACCGGGGAGCTGTTTTTT